Listed below are T cell receptor beta chains from one sample, sequenced in a study of identical twins. From the 5' RACE reads, TCRdb called clonotypes with MiXCR, one entry per CDR3 protein. In the table there are 350,000 to 400,000 distinct CDR3 sequences, approximately 9.1% of which are singletons. Sequences were obtained from naive T cells sorted from blood. All receptors derive from a woman aged 45-60 years in good health. The CDR3 runs from the conserved cysteine through the conserved F or W. The D gene is left open where the match is weak. Size is omitted from some rows. Given values are once, few, many or a class for expanded clones.

15,-,TRBV18,-,TRBJ2-3,CASSPLEGWKDTQYF,TGTGCCAGCTCACCATTGGAGGGTTGGAAAGATACGCAGTATTTT
15,-,TRBV20-1,-,TRBJ2-3,CSARAPSAVADTQYF,TGCAGTGCTAGAGCCCCTAGCGCGGTGGCAGATACGCAGTATTTT
14,TRBD2,TRBV29-1,few,TRBJ2-3,CSVVNSGSWDTQYF,TGCAGCGTTGTTAATAGCGGGAGTTGGGATACGCAGTATTTT
12,-,TRBV19,-,TRBJ2-3,CASSMGTDTQYF,TGTGCCAGTAGTATGGGCACAGATACGCAGTATTTT
14,-,TRBV4-2,-,TRBJ1-1,CASQAGTMNTEAFF,TGTGCCTCCCAGGCGGGGACAATGAACACTGAAGCTTTCTTT
16,-,TRBV20-1,few,TRBJ1-5,CSARMDSDLYNQPQHF,TGCAGTGCTAGAATGGACAGCGACTTATACAATCAGCCCCAGCATTTT
13,-,TRBV11-2,many,TRBJ2-5,CASSRLGVETQYF,TGTGCCAGCAGCCGACTAGGGGTAGAGACCCAGTACTTC
13,-,TRBV5-1,-,TRBJ2-7,CASSLVVSNEQYF,TGCGCCAGCAGCTTGGTGGTGTCGAACGAGCAGTACTTC
14,-,TRBV5-1,few,TRBJ2-3,CASSWGTRTDTQYF,TGCGCCAGCAGCTGGGGGACGCGCACAGATACGCAGTATTTT
15,TRBD2,TRBV5-1,many,TRBJ2-3,CASSLFGRTTDTQYF,TGCGCCAGCAGCTTGTTCGGGAGGACCACAGATACGCAGTATTTT
14,-,TRBV5-1,-,TRBJ1-3,CASSFSGRRDTIYF,TGCGCCAGCAGCTTTTCAGGCAGGCGCGACACCATATATTTT
15,-,TRBV5-6,-,TRBJ2-1,CASSLLRFSYNEQFF,TGTGCCAGCAGCTTGTTACGTTTTTCCTACAATGAGCAGTTCTTC
14,TRBD1,TRBV20-1,many,TRBJ1-1,CSARVQGVNTEAFF,TGCAGTGCTAGAGTACAGGGGGTGAACACTGAAGCTTTCTTT
14,TRBD2,TRBV5-1,-,TRBJ2-1,CASNPPGLYNEQFF,TGCGCCAGCAACCCACCGGGACTATACAATGAGCAGTTCTTC
15,-,TRBV2,-,TRBJ1-1,CASSETTGPNTEAFF,TGTGCCAGCAGTGAAACCACAGGACCGAACACTGAAGCTTTCTTT
16,-,TRBV4-1,-,TRBJ1-1,CASRPTRQIMNTEAFF,TGCGCCAGCAGACCCACTAGACAGATCATGAACACTGAAGCTTTCTTT
16,-,TRBV7-2,few,TRBJ2-5,CASSLVQGLRGKTQYF,TGTGCCAGCAGCTTAGTCCAGGGGTTAAGGGGGAAGACCCAGTACTTC
17,-,TRBV7-9,-,TRBJ1-2,CASSPERPGRLNYGYTF,TGTGCCAGCAGCCCGGAACGGCCCGGACGGCTAAACTATGGCTACACCTTC
15,TRBD2,TRBV27,many,TRBJ2-1,CASSGQSGSSLEQFF,TGTGCCAGCAGTGGTCAAAGCGGGAGTTCGCTTGAGCAGTTCTTC
13,-,TRBV12-3/TRBV12-4,few,TRBJ2-5,CASTMIPGETQYF,TGTGCCAGCACCATGATCCCGGGGGAGACCCAGTACTTC
17,-,TRBV18,few,TRBJ2-1,CASSPPVSGASYNEQFF,TGTGCCAGCTCACCACCTGTCTCAGGGGCCTCCTACAATGAGCAGTTCTTC
15,-,TRBV5-1,many,TRBJ1-1,CASSLFEQVDTEAFF,TGCGCCAGCAGCTTGTTTGAACAGGTTGACACTGAAGCTTTCTTT
15,-,TRBV5-6,-,TRBJ1-4,CASSLEYRANEKLFF,TGTGCCAGCAGCTTGGAGTACCGGGCTAATGAAAAACTGTTTTTT
13,-,TRBV7-9,-,TRBJ1-2,CASSLEGGVGYTF,TGTGCCAGCAGCTTAGAAGGAGGGGTTGGCTACACCTTC
15,-,TRBV20-1,-,TRBJ1-2,CSARDGTRANYGYTF,TGCAGTGCTAGAGATGGGACGAGAGCTAACTATGGCTACACCTTC
16,-,TRBV27,few,TRBJ2-4,CASSPLGRVNQNIQYF,TGTGCCAGCAGTCCATTGGGACGGGTTAATCAAAACATTCAGTACTTC
16,TRBD2,TRBV10-3,-,TRBJ2-1,CAISESRLAGVNEQFF,TGTGCCATCAGTGAGTCGCGTCTAGCGGGCGTCAATGAGCAGTTCTTC
15,-,TRBV2,-,TRBJ1-4,CASVFETEFNEKLFF,TGTGCCAGCGTATTCGAGACAGAGTTTAATGAAAAACTGTTTTTT
13,-,TRBV12-3/TRBV12-4,many,TRBJ2-5,CASKDPLRETQYF,TGTGCCAGCAAGGACCCACTGAGGGAGACCCAGTACTTC
15,-,TRBV5-1,-,TRBJ2-2,CASSETNANTGELFF,TGCGCCAGCAGCGAAACTAACGCGAACACCGGGGAGCTGTTTTTT
12,-,TRBV7-9,few,TRBJ2-5,CASSLEPETQYF,TGTGCCAGCAGCTTAGAGCCGGAGACCCAGTACTTC
16,TRBD2,TRBV5-1,few,TRBJ2-1,CASSYIAGVSYNEQFF,TGCGCCAGCAGCTATATAGCGGGAGTCTCCTACAATGAGCAGTTCTTC
15,TRBD2,TRBV12-3/TRBV12-4,few,TRBJ2-1,CASRTSGTSYNEQFF,TGTGCCAGCAGGACTAGCGGGACATCTTACAATGAGCAGTTCTTC
10,-,TRBV12-3/TRBV12-4,-,TRBJ2-1,CASISNEQFF,TGTGCCAGCATCTCTAATGAGCAGTTCTTC
16,TRBD2,TRBV15,many,TRBJ2-1,CATSGSPSGSNNEQFF,TGTGCCACCAGCGGATCGCCCAGCGGGAGCAACAATGAGCAGTTCTTC
17,TRBD2,TRBV27,-,TRBJ2-1,CASSMKPGLAIPHEQFF,TGTGCCAGCAGTATGAAACCGGGACTAGCAATCCCCCATGAGCAGTTCTTC
17,TRBD2,TRBV13,few,TRBJ2-5,CASTIKTALAGTETQYF,TGTGCCAGCACCATAAAAACCGCACTAGCGGGAACAGAGACCCAGTACTTC
15,-,TRBV12-3/TRBV12-4,-,TRBJ1-1,CASSSGDRDAPRAFF,TGTGCCAGCAGTTCCGGGGACCGGGACGCGCCCCGAGCTTTCTTT
11,-,TRBV10-3,-,TRBJ2-7,CAISNRNEQYF,TGTGCCATCAGCAACAGAAACGAGCAGTACTTC
14,-,TRBV6-5,-,TRBJ1-2,CASSYIPGNEGYTF,TGTGCCAGCAGTTACATCCCTGGGAATGAGGGCTACACCTTC
13,-,TRBV29-1,-,TRBJ2-7,CSVGQAAGYEQYF,TGCAGCGTTGGCCAGGCTGCAGGGTACGAGCAGTACTTC
16,TRBD1,TRBV4-1,-,TRBJ2-1,CASSQMGQSSYNEQFF,TGCGCCAGCAGCCAGATGGGACAGAGCTCCTACAATGAGCAGTTCTTC